This TCR beta chain was sequenced during a study of blood T cells in healthy people across ages. Germline CDR1 and CDR2: PRHDT and FYEKMQ (reference sequence). Trimming removed 1 base from V and 7 bases from J, with 17 bases in between. There are 15 residues in the CDR3. For the second PCR, which ran for about 7 to 11 cycles, a sample-barcoded 5' primer and a J-beta primer mix were used. MiXCR was run by TCRdb on the 5' RACE reads, yielding one entry per CDR3 protein. The sample records about 640,000 distinct CDR3 sequences, roughly three fifths being singletons. This sequence was found in a man between 60 and 70 years old in good health. The rearrangement uses TRBV13 and TRBJ2-7; a weak D match, TRBD1 (5 bases). Sequencing was carried out using blood. The CDR3 spells CASSLEGAPYNEQYF. Here the CDR3 DNA reads TGTGCCAGCAGCTTAGAAGGGGCCCCATACAATGAGCAGTACTTC.